This TCR beta chain stems from a study of blood T cell repertoires in COVID-19. Study at large: The samples span acute and convalescent COVID-19 from the United States, Italy and Spain. Sample material is recorded as cDNA or gDNA derived from T cells, B-cell-depleted T cells, or PBMCs.

This clone showed up just once. CDR1 is MGHRA and CDR2 is YSYEKL in the germline V gene. The CDR3 length is 17 residues. V dropped 1 base and J dropped 7; count of bases not matched to a gene: 10. In the authors' methods: How many nucleated cells were present was estimated from reference gene primer amplification. The repertoire was sequenced with immunoSEQ multiplex PCR; TCRdb's copy has only in-frame clones and lacks some. That table is the source of V, J and clone size, and D and trimming were worked out from the DNA. The sample includes around 270,000 clones, roughly 90% seen only once; the top ten take under 0.95%.

V usage is TRBV4-1 and J usage is TRBJ1-4; 9 bases align to TRBD1. The clonotype was recovered from a man aged 25-45 years with acute or convalescent COVID-19. The sample consisted of peripheral blood. The CDR3 DNA follows: TGCGCCAGCAGCCAAGCCAACAGGGGGCGAACGGGTGAAAAACTGTTTTTT. Translating it yields CASSQANRGRTGEKLFF.